The text below deals with one T cell receptor beta chain. This sample is part of a study of blood T cell repertoires in COVID-19. Study at large: There were acute and convalescent COVID-19 samples, and they came from the United States, Italy and Spain.

Repertoires were generated with immunoSEQ multiplex PCR, while TCRdb's copy carries only in-frame clones and drops some. Here the sample spans roughly 200,000 clones, 80% to 90% being singletons. Germline CDR1 SGHAT, CDR2 FQNNGV. The CDR3 extends over 16 amino acids. V was shortened by 7 bases and J by 2 bases, with 21 bases between the two germline ends. The V gene is TRBV11-2, the J gene TRBJ2-7; D possibly corresponds to TRBD1 (6 bases). The sequencing sample was made of peripheral blood. This receptor was taken from a man between 60 and 70 years old with acute or convalescent COVID-19. Here the CDR3 reads CASKLAGQFLAYEQYF. CDR3 sequence (DNA): TGTGCCAGCAAGCTGGCCGGACAGTTCCTCGCCTACGAGCAGTACTTC.